These 18 T cell receptor beta chains came from one sample sequenced in a study of OX40 agonist ivuxolimab in advanced cancers. Using immunoSEQ multiplex PCR, the repertoire was profiled, and TCRdb retains in-frame clones only, with some absent. Among about 100,000 clones listed, more than 85% were seen once. Sequenced material: CD4+ or CD8+ T cells sorted from blood, taken in a trial of the OX40 agonist ivuxolimab. The receptors originated from an adult with an advanced solid tumor such as melanoma, head and neck, liver or kidney cancer.

The rearrangement uses TRBV20-1 and TRBJ1-1, with 7 bases matching TRBD1. Germline V gives CDR1 DFQATT, CDR2 SNEGSKA (reference sequence). Trimming took 3 bases from V and 7 from J; bases not matched to a gene: 2. The CDR3 covers 11 residues. CDR3 bases: TGCAGTGCTAGTGGGGACAGTGAAGCTTTCTTT. Its translation: CSASGDSEAFF.

The gene calls are TRBV4-1 and TRBJ1-1; D might be TRBD1 (5 bases). V lost 3 bases to trimming and J lost 1 base, with 9 bases between them. This CDR3 contains 14 residues. The germline V gene has CDR1 MGHRA and CDR2 YSYEKL. The CDR3 coding sequence is TGCGCCAGCAGCCATGATGACAGGAACACTGAAGCTTTCTTT. Amino acids: CASSHDDRNTEAFF.

The V call is TRBV4-3, the J call TRBJ1-5, with TRBD1 matching 8 bases. The junction had 6 bases not matched to a gene; V was cut back by 0 bases and J by 2 bases. This CDR3 comprises 17 residues. CDR1 is LGHNA and CDR2 is YSLEER in the germline V gene. CDR3 bases: TGCGCCAGCAGCCAAGACTTCAGGGGGCGCGGCAATCAGCCCCAGCATTTT. Its protein product is CASSQDFRGRGNQPQHF.

The chain links TRBV6-5 to TRBJ1-5; D is possibly TRBD1 (5 bases). The CDR3 has 14 residues. Germline CDR1 MNHEY, CDR2 SVGAGI. Trimming shortened V by 6 bases and J by 0 bases, and 9 bases separated the two germline ends. The CDR3 here is CASRGENSNQPQHF. DNA for the CDR3: TGTGCCAGCAGAGGGGAGAATAGCAATCAGCCCCAGCATTTT.

CDR3 sequence (DNA): TGCGCCAGCAGCCAAGATAACAGGGGAGGCGCATATAACTATGGCTACACCTTC. Translating gives CASSQDNRGGAYNYGYTF. The rearrangement joins TRBV4-1 to TRBJ1-2; TRBD1 aligns across 7 bases. The CDR3 runs to 18 residues. The V gene's germline CDR1 is MGHRA and CDR2 YSYEKL. V shed 0 bases, J shed 1 base, and the junction held 11 bases outside the gene matches.

The chain carries TRBV5-4 and TRBJ1-4; D uncertain. The CDR3 is made up of 12 amino acids. Germline V CDR1 and CDR2: SGHNT, YYREEE (reference sequence). Trimming took off 0 bases at V and 8 bases at J, with 5 bases between the two ends. The CDR3 is CASSLAGEKLFF. The DNA for the CDR3 is TGTGCCAGCAGCTTGGCCGGGGAAAAACTGTTTTTT.

This sequence joins TRBV2 and TRBJ2-7; possible D gene TRBD1, 5 bases. Looked up from germline, CDR1 is SNHLY and CDR2 is FYNNEI. The CDR3 consists of 14 residues. V lost 8 bases, J lost 3 bases, and 17 bases lay in between. The DNA of the CDR3 is TGTGCCAGCGGGCCCCCAGGGCGCCTCTACGAGCAGTACTTC. Its translation: CASGPPGRLYEQYF.

The J gene is TRBJ2-1, the V gene TRBV28, with D tentatively TRBD2 (6 bases). The germline V gene has CDR1 MDHEN and CDR2 SYDVKM. Trimming removed 6 bases from V and 6 bases from J, with 15 bases in between. The CDR3 has 14 amino acids. The CDR3 loop reads CASSPSGGANEQFF. The DNA of the CDR3 is TGTGCCAGCAGCCCCAGCGGAGGGGCCAATGAGCAGTTCTTC.

This clone occurred once. V is TRBV7-2 and J is TRBJ2-3; D gene uncertain. The CDR3 has 14 amino acids. Germline lookup yields CDR1 SGHTA and CDR2 FQGNSA. V lost 1 base, J lost 3 bases, and 8 bases lay in between. The CDR3, as DNA: TGTGCCAGCAGCTTAGATCGATGGACAGATACGCAGTATTTT. This sequence encodes CASSLDRWTDTQYF.

The V and J genes are TRBV5-1 and TRBJ2-7; D unresolved. Germline V gene data show CDR1 as SGHRS and CDR2 as YFSETQ. V was trimmed by 8 bases and J by 6 bases, leaving 12 bases between them. The CDR3 has 11 amino acids. The CDR3 sequence: CASQTAGEQYF. CDR3 in DNA: TGCGCCAGTCAGACTGCCGGCGAGCAGTACTTC.

The V call is TRBV28, the J call TRBJ2-2; D is ambiguous. Germline V gene lookup returns CDR1 MDHEN and CDR2 SYDVKM. Trimming stripped 8 bases from V and 4 bases from J, with 11 bases between. The CDR3 sequence is 13 residues long. The CDR3 is CASATYFTGELFF. The DNA for the CDR3 is TGTGCCAGCGCGACGTATTTCACCGGGGAGCTGTTTTTT.

In its sample, this clone was seen once. This rearrangement joins TRBV25-1 to TRBJ2-1; TRBD1 agrees at 9 bases. This CDR3 contains 15 residues. The junction had 3 bases not matched to a gene; V was cut back by 1 base and J by 5 bases. In germline, CDR1 is MGHDK, CDR2 SYGVNS. The CDR3 reads CASSELDRGDNEQFF. Written as DNA, the CDR3 is TGTGCCAGCAGTGAATTGGACAGGGGTGACAATGAGCAGTTCTTC. Filled out from reference TRBV25-1 and TRBJ2-1, the complete variable domain reads EADIYQTPRYLVIGTGKKITLECSQTMGHDKMYWYQQDPGMELHLIHYSYGVNSTEKGDLSSESTVSRIRTEHFPLTLESARPSHTSQYLCASSELDRGDNEQFFGPGTRLTVL.

This chain connects TRBV11-2 to TRBJ2-7, with D perhaps TRBD2 (7 bases). V lost 5 bases and J lost 0, with 17 bases in between. The CDR3 is made up of 16 amino acids. Germline V gene data show CDR1 as SGHAT and CDR2 as FQNNGV. This CDR3 reads CASSKPGGPISYEQYF. The CDR3 DNA is TGTGCCAGCAGCAAACCCGGGGGGCCTATCTCCTACGAGCAGTACTTC.

This chain joins TRBV7-2 and TRBJ2-7, with 9 nucleotides matching TRBD2. CDR1 SGHTA and CDR2 FQGNSA come from the germline V gene. CDR3 length equals 17 residues. The V and J ends lost 2 bases and 4 bases, in that order; junction bases with no gene match: 12. CDR3 sequence reads: CASSLRVRGRGLYEQYF. For the CDR3, the DNA is TGTGCCAGCAGCTTAAGGGTCCGCGGGAGGGGTCTTTACGAGCAGTACTTC.

V is TRBV29-1 and J is TRBJ2-7; 7 bases agree with TRBD1. V shed 6 bases and J 3 bases; nucleotides not matched to a gene: 11. Germline CDR1 is SQVTM and CDR2 is ANQGSEA. The CDR3 is 14 amino acids. CDR3 sequence reads: CSVATGTANYEQYF. Written as DNA, the CDR3 is TGCAGCGTGGCTACCGGGACAGCGAACTACGAGCAGTACTTC.

The chain recombines TRBV29-1 with TRBJ1-1, with D possibly matching TRBD1 (5 bases). V lost 6 bases, J lost 5 bases, and 16 bases lay in between. The germline CDR1 and CDR2 sequences are SQVTM and ANQGSEA. The CDR3 runs to 13 residues. The DNA of the CDR3 is TGCAGCGTAAGTTATAGCACAGGTACTGAAGCTTTCTTT. This encodes CSVSYSTGTEAFF.

The rearrangement uses TRBV28 and TRBJ1-5; tentative D call: TRBD1 (5 bases). The germline gives CDR1 MDHEN, CDR2 SYDVKM. V dropped 5 bases and J dropped 2 bases, with 16 bases sitting between them. This CDR3 is built from 16 residues. CDR3 protein: CASSHRGGAGNQPQHF. CDR3 DNA: TGTGCCAGCAGTCACAGAGGTGGGGCGGGCAATCAGCCCCAGCATTTT.

The chain carries TRBV9 and TRBJ2-5, with D perhaps TRBD1 (6 bases). The V and J ends lost 1 base and 5 bases respectively, with 9 bases between them. The CDR3 runs to 13 residues. Per germline, CDR1 SGDLS and CDR2 YYNGEE. The CDR3 spells CASSVYQGETQYF. CDR3 bases: TGTGCCAGCAGCGTATACCAGGGGGAGACCCAGTACTTC.